This T cell receptor beta chain was identified in a study of T cell changes during pregnancy in multiple sclerosis. The CDR3 extends over 14 amino acids. V lost 1 base, J lost 6 bases, and 13 bases lay in between. CDR1 GTSNPN and CDR2 SVGIG come from the germline V gene (reference sequence). Assay: immunoSEQ multiplex PCR; the TCRdb copy retains only in-frame clones and omits some. The sample contains under 60,000 clones, roughly 92% of which appear only once. Sequenced here: CD4+ T cells from peripheral blood mononuclear cells, sampled in the third trimester of pregnancy. This receptor was obtained from a female donor with multiple sclerosis, enrolled in a pregnancy study. This chain uses TRBV30 with TRBJ2-1; D gene uncertain. Here the CDR3 DNA reads TGTGCCTGGAGTGCTTTACTAATGGGCAATGAGCAGTTCTTC. It encodes CAWSALLMGNEQFF. The whole variable domain, filled in from reference TRBV30 and TRBJ2-1, reads SQTIHQWPATLVQPVGSPLSLECTVEGTSNPNLYWYRQAAGRGLQLLFYSVGIGQISSEVPQNLSASRPQDRQFILSSKKLLLSDSGFYLCAWSALLMGNEQFFGPGTRLTVL.